This T cell receptor (beta chain) was captured by sequencing in a study of T cell repertoires in cytomegalovirus infection. Overall study context: CMV epitopes in the study were HLA-C-restricted (recently identified) and HLA-B-restricted (well studied). Carrying CMV and the relevant HLA type showed in public TCR beta signatures.

TCRdb recomputed calls from the reads with MiXCR, one row per CDR3 protein. The table records around 900,000 distinct CDR3 sequences, less than 35% of them present only once. CDR3 size: 13 residues. The germline V and J ends were trimmed by 8 bases and 6 bases, with 13 bases remaining between them. Only a few counts were recorded for this clonotype. Its target is unknown. Study-wide findings and caveats: Accumulated public TCR beta family frequency recognized individuals carrying CMV together with the relevant HLA. Dominating the ex vivo response were HLA-C-restricted CMV-specific TCR beta clonotypes.

Sequencing was performed on cultured CD8+ T cells from PBMCs, taken from culture after CMV antigen stimulation. The receptor was isolated from a human donor in good health (CMV status not recorded). Some clones in this sample may be carry-over from other donors' samples. The J gene is TRBJ2-2, the V gene TRBV12-3 or TRBV12-4; weak D call: TRBD1 (6 bases). The CDR3 spells CASRQELSGELFF. The DNA of the CDR3 is TGTGCCAGCCGACAGGAGCTGTCCGGGGAGCTGTTTTTT.